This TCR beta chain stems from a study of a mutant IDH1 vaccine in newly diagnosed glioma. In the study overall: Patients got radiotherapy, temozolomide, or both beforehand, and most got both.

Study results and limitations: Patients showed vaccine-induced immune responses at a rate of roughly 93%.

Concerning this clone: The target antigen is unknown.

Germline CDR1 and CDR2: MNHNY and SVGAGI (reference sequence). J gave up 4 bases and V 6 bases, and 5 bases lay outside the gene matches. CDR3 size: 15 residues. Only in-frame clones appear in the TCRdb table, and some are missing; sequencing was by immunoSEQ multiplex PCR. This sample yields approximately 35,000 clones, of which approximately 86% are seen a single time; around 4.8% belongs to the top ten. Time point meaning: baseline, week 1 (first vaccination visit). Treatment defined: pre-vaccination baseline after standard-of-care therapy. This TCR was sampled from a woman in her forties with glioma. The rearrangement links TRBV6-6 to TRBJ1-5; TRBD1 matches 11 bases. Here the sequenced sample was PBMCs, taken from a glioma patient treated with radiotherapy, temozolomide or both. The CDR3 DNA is TGTGCCAGCAGCTCGGACAGGGGGCGGAATCAGCCCCAGCATTTT. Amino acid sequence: CASSSDRGRNQPQHF.